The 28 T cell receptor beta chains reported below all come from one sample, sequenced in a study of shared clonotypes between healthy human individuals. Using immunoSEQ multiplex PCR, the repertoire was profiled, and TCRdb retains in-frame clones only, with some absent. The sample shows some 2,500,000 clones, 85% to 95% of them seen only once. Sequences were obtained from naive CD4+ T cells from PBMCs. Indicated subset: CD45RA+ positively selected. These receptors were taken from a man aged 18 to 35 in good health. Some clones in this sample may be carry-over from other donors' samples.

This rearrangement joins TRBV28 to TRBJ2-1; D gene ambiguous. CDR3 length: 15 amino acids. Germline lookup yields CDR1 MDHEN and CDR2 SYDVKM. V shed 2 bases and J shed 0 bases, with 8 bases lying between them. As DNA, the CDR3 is TGTGCCAGCAGTTTACTGGGGAACTCCTACAATGAGCAGTTCTTC. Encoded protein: CASSLLGNSYNEQFF.

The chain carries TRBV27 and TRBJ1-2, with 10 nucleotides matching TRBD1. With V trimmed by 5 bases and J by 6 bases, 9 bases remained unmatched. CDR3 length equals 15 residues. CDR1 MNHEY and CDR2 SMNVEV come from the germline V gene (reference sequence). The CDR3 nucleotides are TGTGCCAGCAGTCTCTCCGGGACAGGGGAGGATGGCTACACCTTC. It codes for CASSLSGTGEDGYTF.

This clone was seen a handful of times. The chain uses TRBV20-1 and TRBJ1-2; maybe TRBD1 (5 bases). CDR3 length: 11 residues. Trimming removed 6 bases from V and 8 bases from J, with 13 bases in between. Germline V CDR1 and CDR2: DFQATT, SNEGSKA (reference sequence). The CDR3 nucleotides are TGCAGTGCCCGACCCGGGGACGGCTACACCTTC. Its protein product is CSARPGDGYTF.

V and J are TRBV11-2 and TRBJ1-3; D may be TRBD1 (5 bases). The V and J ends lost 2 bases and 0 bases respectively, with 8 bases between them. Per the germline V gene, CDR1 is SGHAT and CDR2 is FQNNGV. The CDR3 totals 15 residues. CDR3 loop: CASSLRGLSGNTIYF. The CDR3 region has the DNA TGTGCCAGCAGCTTACGGGGCCTCTCTGGAAACACCATATATTTT.

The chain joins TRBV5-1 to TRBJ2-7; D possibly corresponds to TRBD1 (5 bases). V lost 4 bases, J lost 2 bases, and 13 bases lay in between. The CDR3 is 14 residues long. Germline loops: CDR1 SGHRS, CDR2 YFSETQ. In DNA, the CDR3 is TGCGCCAGCAGCCTCTCGCCGGACACCTACGAGCAGTACTTC. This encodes CASSLSPDTYEQYF.

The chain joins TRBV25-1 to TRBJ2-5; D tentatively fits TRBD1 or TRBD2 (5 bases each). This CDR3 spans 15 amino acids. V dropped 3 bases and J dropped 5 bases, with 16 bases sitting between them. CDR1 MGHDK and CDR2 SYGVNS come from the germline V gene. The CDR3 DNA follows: TGTGCCAGCAGTGACCCCAGGGAGAGTCTGGAGACCCAGTACTTC. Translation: CASSDPRESLETQYF.

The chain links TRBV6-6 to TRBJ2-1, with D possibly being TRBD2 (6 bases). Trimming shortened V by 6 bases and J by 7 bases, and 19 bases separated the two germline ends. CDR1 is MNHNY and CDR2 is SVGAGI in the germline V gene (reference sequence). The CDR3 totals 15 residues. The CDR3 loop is CASREAAGLPNEQFF. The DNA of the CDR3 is TGTGCCAGCAGAGAGGCAGCGGGTTTGCCGAATGAGCAGTTCTTC.

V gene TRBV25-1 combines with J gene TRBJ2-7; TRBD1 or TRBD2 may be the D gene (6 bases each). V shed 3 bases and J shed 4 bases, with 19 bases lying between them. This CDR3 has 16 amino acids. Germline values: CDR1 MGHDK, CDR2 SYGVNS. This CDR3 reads CASSDSGGQQGYEQYF. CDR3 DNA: TGTGCCAGCAGTGATTCTGGGGGGCAGCAGGGTTACGAGCAGTACTTC.

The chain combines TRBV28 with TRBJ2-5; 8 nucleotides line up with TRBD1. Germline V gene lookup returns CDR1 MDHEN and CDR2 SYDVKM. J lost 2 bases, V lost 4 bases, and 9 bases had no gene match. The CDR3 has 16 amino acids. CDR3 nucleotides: TGTGCCAGCAGTTCAGGGGGCGCGTCTCTACAAGAGACCCAGTACTTC. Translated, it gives CASSSGGASLQETQYF.

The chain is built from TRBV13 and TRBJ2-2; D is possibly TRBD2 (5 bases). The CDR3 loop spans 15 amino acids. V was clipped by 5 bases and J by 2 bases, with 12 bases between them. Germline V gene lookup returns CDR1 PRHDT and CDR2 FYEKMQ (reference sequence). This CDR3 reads CASSLPGVNTGELFF. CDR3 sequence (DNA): TGTGCCAGCAGCCTTCCCGGGGTCAACACCGGGGAGCTGTTTTTT.

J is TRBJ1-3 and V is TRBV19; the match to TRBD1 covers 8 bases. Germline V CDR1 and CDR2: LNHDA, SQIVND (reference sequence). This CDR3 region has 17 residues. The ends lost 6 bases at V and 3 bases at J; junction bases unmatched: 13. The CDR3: CASSRGPGGRGGNTIYF. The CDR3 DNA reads TGTGCCAGTAGCAGGGGGCCCGGGGGGCGCGGTGGAAACACCATATATTTT. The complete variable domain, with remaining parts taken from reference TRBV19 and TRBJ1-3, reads DGGITQSPKYLFRKEGQNVTLSCEQNLNHDAMYWYRQDPGQGLRLIYYSQIVNDFQKGDIAEGYSVSREKKESFPLTVTSAQKNPTAFYLCASSRGPGGRGGNTIYFGEGSWLTVV.

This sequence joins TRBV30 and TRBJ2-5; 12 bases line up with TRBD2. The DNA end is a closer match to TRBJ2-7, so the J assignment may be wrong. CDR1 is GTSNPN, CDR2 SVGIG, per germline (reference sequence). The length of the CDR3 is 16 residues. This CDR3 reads CAWRAGLAGNSYEQYF. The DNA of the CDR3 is TGTGCCTGGAGAGCTGGACTAGCGGGGAACTCCTACGAGCAGTACTTC.

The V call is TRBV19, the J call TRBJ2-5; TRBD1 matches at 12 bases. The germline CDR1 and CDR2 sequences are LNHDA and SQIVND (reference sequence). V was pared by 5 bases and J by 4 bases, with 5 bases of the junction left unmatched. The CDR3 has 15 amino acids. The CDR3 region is CASSPRDRGLETQYF. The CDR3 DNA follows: TGTGCCAGTAGTCCGCGGGACAGGGGGCTAGAGACCCAGTACTTC. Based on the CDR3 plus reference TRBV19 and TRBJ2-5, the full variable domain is DGGITQSPKYLFRKEGQNVTLSCEQNLNHDAMYWYRQDPGQGLRLIYYSQIVNDFQKGDIAEGYSVSREKKESFPLTVTSAQKNPTAFYLCASSPRDRGLETQYFGPGTRLLVL.

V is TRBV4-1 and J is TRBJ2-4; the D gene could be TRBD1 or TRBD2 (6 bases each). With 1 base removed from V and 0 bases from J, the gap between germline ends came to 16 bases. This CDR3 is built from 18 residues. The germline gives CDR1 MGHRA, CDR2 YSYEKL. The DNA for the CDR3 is TGCGCCAGCAGCCAAGGGACCCAGGGGACTCTAGCCAAAAACATTCAGTACTTC. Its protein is CASSQGTQGTLAKNIQYF.

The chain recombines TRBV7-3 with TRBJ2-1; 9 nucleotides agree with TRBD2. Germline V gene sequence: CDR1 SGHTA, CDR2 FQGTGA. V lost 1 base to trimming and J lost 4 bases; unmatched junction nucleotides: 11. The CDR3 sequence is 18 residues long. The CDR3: CASSLNAGGPRTYNEQFF. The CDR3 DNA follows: TGTGCCAGCAGCTTAAATGCGGGAGGGCCCCGTACATACAATGAGCAGTTCTTC.

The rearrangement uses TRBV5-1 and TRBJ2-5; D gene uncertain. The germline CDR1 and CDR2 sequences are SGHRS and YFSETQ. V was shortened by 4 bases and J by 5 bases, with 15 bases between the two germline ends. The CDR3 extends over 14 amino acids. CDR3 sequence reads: CASSATGTEETQYF. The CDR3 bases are TGCGCCAGCAGCGCCACGGGTACAGAGGAGACCCAGTACTTC.

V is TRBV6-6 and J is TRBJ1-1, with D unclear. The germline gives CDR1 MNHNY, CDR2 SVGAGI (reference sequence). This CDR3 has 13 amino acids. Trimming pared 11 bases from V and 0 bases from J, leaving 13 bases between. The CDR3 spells CAVEATLNTEAFF. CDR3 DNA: TGTGCCGTAGAGGCTACTCTGAACACTGAAGCTTTCTTT.

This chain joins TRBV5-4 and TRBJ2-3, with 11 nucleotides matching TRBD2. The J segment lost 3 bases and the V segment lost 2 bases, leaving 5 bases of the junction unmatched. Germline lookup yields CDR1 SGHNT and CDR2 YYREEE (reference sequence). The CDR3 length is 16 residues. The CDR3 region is CASSFSGRGSTDTQYF. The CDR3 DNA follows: TGTGCCAGCAGCTTTAGCGGGAGGGGTTCTACAGATACGCAGTATTTT.

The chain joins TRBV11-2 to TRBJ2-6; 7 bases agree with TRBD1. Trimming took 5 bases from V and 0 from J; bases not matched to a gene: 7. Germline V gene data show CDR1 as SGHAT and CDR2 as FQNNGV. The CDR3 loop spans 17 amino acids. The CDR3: CASSPNRGYSGANVLTF. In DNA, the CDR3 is TGTGCCAGCAGCCCTAACAGGGGATACTCTGGGGCCAACGTCCTGACTTTC.

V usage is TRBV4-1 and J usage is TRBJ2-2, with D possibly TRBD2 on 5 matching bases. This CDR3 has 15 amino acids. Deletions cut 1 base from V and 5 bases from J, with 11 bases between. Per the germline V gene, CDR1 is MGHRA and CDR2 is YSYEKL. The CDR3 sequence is CASSQVLAETGELFF. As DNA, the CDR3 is TGCGCCAGCAGCCAAGTTCTAGCTGAGACCGGGGAGCTGTTTTTT.

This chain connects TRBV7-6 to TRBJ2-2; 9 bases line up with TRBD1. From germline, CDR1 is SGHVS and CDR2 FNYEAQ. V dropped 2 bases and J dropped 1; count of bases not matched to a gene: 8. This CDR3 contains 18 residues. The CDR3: CASSLRPVGQGNTGELFF. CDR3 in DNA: TGTGCCAGCAGCTTACGCCCAGTGGGACAGGGGAACACCGGGGAGCTGTTTTTT.

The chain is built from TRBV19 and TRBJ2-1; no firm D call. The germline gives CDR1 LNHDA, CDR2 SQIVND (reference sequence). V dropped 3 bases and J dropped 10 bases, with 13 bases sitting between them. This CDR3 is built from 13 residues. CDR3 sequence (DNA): TGTGCCAGTAGTATGTATTCTGAATTGGAGCAGTTCTTC. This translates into CASSMYSELEQFF.

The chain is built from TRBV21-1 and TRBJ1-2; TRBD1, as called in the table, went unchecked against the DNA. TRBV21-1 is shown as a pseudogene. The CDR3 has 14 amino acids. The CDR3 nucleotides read TGTGCCAGCAGCATATGCAGGGGGTGCTATGGCTACACCTTC. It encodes CASSICRGCYGYTF.

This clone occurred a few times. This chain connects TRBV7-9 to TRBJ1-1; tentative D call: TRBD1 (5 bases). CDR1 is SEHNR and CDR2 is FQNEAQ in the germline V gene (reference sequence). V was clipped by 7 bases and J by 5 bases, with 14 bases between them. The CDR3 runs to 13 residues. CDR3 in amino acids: CASTLQGGTEAFF. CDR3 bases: TGTGCCAGCACACTCCAGGGTGGGACTGAAGCTTTCTTT.

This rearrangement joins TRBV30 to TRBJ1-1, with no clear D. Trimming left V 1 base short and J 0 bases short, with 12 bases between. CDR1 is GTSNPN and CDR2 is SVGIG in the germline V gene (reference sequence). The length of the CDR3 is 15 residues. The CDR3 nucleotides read TGTGCCTGGAGTGGAGTTTGGCCGATGAACACTGAAGCTTTCTTT. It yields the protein CAWSGVWPMNTEAFF.

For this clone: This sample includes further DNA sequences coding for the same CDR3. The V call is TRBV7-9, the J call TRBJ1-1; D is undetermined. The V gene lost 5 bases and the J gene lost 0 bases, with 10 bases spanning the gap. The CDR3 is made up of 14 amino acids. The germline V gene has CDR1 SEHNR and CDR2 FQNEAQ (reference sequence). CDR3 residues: CASSPDGMNTEAFF. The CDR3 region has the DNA TGTGCCAGCAGCCCTGACGGCATGAACACTGAAGCTTTCTTT.

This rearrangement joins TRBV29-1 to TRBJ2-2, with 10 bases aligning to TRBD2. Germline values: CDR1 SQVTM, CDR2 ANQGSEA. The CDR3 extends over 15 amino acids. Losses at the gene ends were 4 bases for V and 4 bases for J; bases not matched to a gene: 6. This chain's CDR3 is CSVVPSGSSTGELFF. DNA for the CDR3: TGCAGCGTTGTGCCTAGCGGGAGTTCCACCGGGGAGCTGTTTTTT.

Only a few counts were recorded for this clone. In DNA, the CDR3 is TGTGCCAGCTCACCGCTACCGGGACAGGAAGCTTTCTTT. Translating gives CASSPLPGQEAFF. The J gene is TRBJ1-1, the V gene TRBV18; 7 bases map to TRBD1. With 3 bases clipped from V and 8 bases from J, the junction kept 6 bases outside the gene matches. CDR1 and CDR2 from the germline V gene are KGHSH and LQKENI. The CDR3 sequence is 13 residues long.